A selection of T cell receptor beta chains follows, all from one sample in a study of blood T cell repertoires in COVID-19. Clones were read by immunoSEQ multiplex PCR, and TCRdb kept only the in-frame ones, dropping some. The profile shows 100,000 to 150,000 clones, more than 75% of them singletons. The specimen sequenced was peripheral blood. The source is a human donor in a cohort sampled during active COVID-19. Each CDR3 is given with its conserved first and last residue. The D gene is left open where the match is weak. Where a row states a size, it is once, few, many or the class of an expanded clone; other rows omit it.

>TRBD2|once|TRBV9|TRBJ2-3
CASSGTSVTHTDTQYF
TGTGCCAGCAGCGGGACTAGCGTGACACACACAGATACGCAGTATTTT
>NA|NA|TRBV4-2|TRBJ1-1
CASSQGSAGNTEAFF
TGTGCCAGCAGCCAAGGGTCTGCAGGGAACACTGAAGCTTTCTTT
>TRBD2|NA|TRBV3-1/TRBV3-2|TRBJ2-7
CASSKPGLAGDEQYF
TGTGCCAGCAGCAAGCCGGGACTAGCGGGAGACGAGCAGTACTTC
>NA|NA|TRBV18|TRBJ2-7
CASSPPGRSEQYF
TGTGCCAGCTCACCACCGGGGAGGTCTGAGCAGTACTTC
>NA|many|TRBV27|TRBJ2-4
CASSRRVGAKNIQYF
TGTGCCAGCAGCCGCAGGGTTGGAGCCAAAAACATTCAGTACTTC
>TRBD1|NA|TRBV6-5|TRBJ1-4
CASSYSRTGQRLFF
TGTGCCAGCAGTTACTCCCGGACAGGGCAACGACTGTTTTTT
>NA|few|TRBV10-1|TRBJ2-3
CATAEARSSTDTQYF
TGCGCCACCGCCGAGGCTCGCTCTAGCACAGATACGCAGTATTTT
>NA|NA|TRBV7-9|TRBJ1-3
CASSPQAYSGNTIYF
TGTGCCAGCAGTCCCCAGGCGTACTCTGGAAACACCATATATTTT
>NA|NA|TRBV27|TRBJ2-3
CATPLLALKSTDTQYF
TGTGCCACCCCCTTGTTGGCCCTCAAAAGCACAGATACGCAGTATTTT
>TRBD1|NA|TRBV7-8|TRBJ2-2
CATKQQGANTGELFF
TGTGCAACGAAGCAACAGGGGGCTAACACCGGGGAGCTGTTTTTT
>TRBD2|NA|TRBV29-1|TRBJ2-1
CSSTSGSWNEQFF
TGCAGCTCGACTAGCGGGAGCTGGAATGAGCAGTTCTTC
>TRBD2|NA|TRBV12-5|TRBJ2-2
CASGLVLAANTGELFF
TGTGCTAGTGGTTTGGTACTAGCGGCCAACACCGGGGAGCTGTTTTTT
>TRBD1|NA|TRBV10-3|TRBJ1-1
CAIRPIPTGGGNTEAFF
TGTGCCATCAGACCCATACCGACAGGGGGAGGGAACACTGAAGCTTTCTTT
>NA|NA|TRBV2|TRBJ2-7
CASSESGAYTEQYF
TGTGCCAGCAGTGAGTCAGGGGCTTACACCGAGCAGTACTTC
>TRBD1|NA|TRBV27|TRBJ1-2
CASSPGGTGARGYTF
TGTGCCAGCAGTCCGGGCGGGACAGGGGCGAGAGGCTACACCTTC
>NA|NA|TRBV6-5|TRBJ2-5
CASRNLGPQETQYF
TGTGCCAGCAGGAACCTGGGCCCACAAGAGACCCAGTACTTC
>NA|NA|TRBV6-6|TRBJ2-7
CASAGLYEQYF
TGTGCCAGCGCAGGGCTCTACGAGCAGTACTTC
>TRBD2|NA|TRBV7-2|TRBJ2-1
CASSFGDGRGNREQFF
TGTGCCAGCAGCTTCGGTGACGGGAGGGGCAATAGGGAGCAGTTCTTC
>TRBD1|once|TRBV4-1|TRBJ2-7
CASSQEGPGTGYEQYF
TGCGCCAGCAGCCAAGAAGGGCCAGGGACAGGCTACGAGCAGTACTTC
>NA|NA|TRBV10-3|TRBJ2-7
CAISEPNSYEQYF
TGTGCCATCAGTGAGCCTAACTCCTACGAGCAGTACTTC